This T cell receptor beta chain was recovered during a study of CD4 T cells in relation to SARS-CoV-2 and coronaviruses. The wider study: ViraFEST: approximately 10-day antigen culture of PBMCs, then TCR beta CDR3 sequencing. Controls used an HIV-1 Nef peptide pool or no peptide.

The table came from immunoSEQ multiplex PCR; TCRdb's copy has only in-frame clones and leaves some out. The profile shows 21,000 or so clones, more than 60% of them singletons. Unexposed donor CD4+ T cells date from about 2010-2019, before the COVID-19 pandemic. The cells were cultured for 10 days before CD4+ T cells were isolated. Only one count was recorded for this clone. Antigen: not known. The germline V and J ends were trimmed by 4 bases and 5 bases, with 15 bases remaining between them. Germline CDR1 is MGHDK and CDR2 is SYGVNS. This CDR3 spans 14 amino acids. The sequencing sample was made of CD4+ T cells from PBMCs, cultured in vitro. This chain uses TRBV25-1 with TRBJ2-7, with D hard to call. This TCR was sampled from a human donor in good health. CDR3: CASSGSRGTHEQYF. CDR3 sequence (DNA): TGTGCCAGCAGTGGTTCTCGAGGTACCCACGAGCAGTACTTC.